The 29 T cell receptor beta chains listed next were all sequenced from one sample in a study of CD8 T cells in Susac syndrome. Random-hexamer reverse transcription was applied to roughly 0.5 to 1 ug RNA. MiXCR, applied by TCRdb to the immunoSEQ multiplex PCR reads, yields one record per CDR3 protein. Of roughly 250,000 distinct CDR3 sequences detected, almost 97% appear once; the ten largest clones hold about 0.1%. The sequencing input was CD4+ T cells from PBMCs. The receptor source for this set is a human donor with Susac syndrome.

V gene TRBV6-5 combines with J gene TRBJ2-2; the match to TRBD2 covers 7 bases. Germline V gene lookup returns CDR1 MNHEY and CDR2 SVGAGI. The CDR3 has 16 residues. J was trimmed by 3 bases and V by 0 bases; bases with no gene match: 4. CDR3 region: CASSYSRERYTGELFF. The CDR3 DNA reads as TGTGCCAGCAGTTACTCGCGGGAGAGGTACACCGGGGAGCTGTTTTTT.

The chain combines TRBV6-5 with TRBJ2-2, with D possibly being TRBD1 or TRBD2 (5 bases each). Trimming cost V 6 bases and J 5 bases, with 13 bases left between them. CDR3 length equals 14 residues. From germline, CDR1 is MNHEY and CDR2 SVGAGI. This CDR3 is CASRVVGVTGELFF. The CDR3 DNA follows: TGTGCCAGCAGGGTCGTGGGGGTTACCGGGGAGCTGTTTTTT.

This clonotype was counted a single time. The chain uses TRBV7-2 and TRBJ2-3; D is unclear. Germline-derived CDR1 and CDR2 are SGHTA and FQGNSA. The CDR3 runs 15 residues. The germline V and J ends were trimmed by 7 bases and 0 bases, with 14 bases remaining between them. The CDR3 bases are TGTGCCAGCAACCACAGAGTTACTAGCACAGATACGCAGTATTTT. This codes for CASNHRVTSTDTQYF.

This clonotype was counted a few times. In nucleotides, the CDR3 is TGTGCCACCAGTGATTCCCGGACAGGGTACACCGGGGAGCTGTTTTTT. This translates into CATSDSRTGYTGELFF. This chain connects TRBV24-1 to TRBJ2-2; 8 bases are shared with TRBD1. The CDR3 sequence is 16 residues long. Trimming removed 2 bases from V and 3 bases from J; junction bases left unmatched: 4. In germline, CDR1 is KGHDR, CDR2 SFDVKD.

V gene TRBV29-1 combines with J gene TRBJ2-1, with D uncertain. V was trimmed by 0 bases and J by 2 bases, leaving 11 bases between them. The CDR3 loop spans 15 amino acids. Germline-derived CDR1 and CDR2 are SQVTM and ANQGSEA. The CDR3 region has the DNA TGCAGCGTTGAAGAACGGCGATATACCTACAATGAGCAGTTCTTC. Translated: CSVEERRYTYNEQFF.

This rearrangement joins TRBV9 to TRBJ2-1, with 10 positions matching TRBD2. CDR3 length: 14 residues. The germline gives CDR1 SGDLS, CDR2 YYNGEE. V was clipped by 2 bases and J by 6 bases; unmatched bases: 2. CDR3 in DNA: TGTGCCAGCAGCGTTCTAGCGGGAGTCAATGAGCAGTTCTTC. Translated: CASSVLAGVNEQFF.

The V call is TRBV23-1, the J call TRBJ1-1; perhaps TRBD1 as D (6 bases). TRBV23-1 is recorded as an ORF, its role being uncertain. CDR3 length: 12 residues. CDR3 coding DNA: TGCGCGCGCGGGAGGGGGGACACTGAAGCTTTCTTT. This codes for CARGRGDTEAFF.

The rearrangement joins TRBV19 to TRBJ1-5, with D hard to call. There are 14 residues in the CDR3. The V end lost 5 bases, the J end lost 0 bases, and 8 bases lay between the germline ends. The germline gives CDR1 LNHDA, CDR2 SQIVND (reference sequence). The CDR3 sequence: CASSDFFSNQPQHF. CDR3 in DNA: TGTGCCAGTAGTGACTTCTTTAGCAATCAGCCCCAGCATTTT. The full variable domain, its missing parts supplied by reference TRBV19 and TRBJ1-5, is DGGITQSPKYLFRKEGQNVTLSCEQNLNHDAMYWYRQDPGQGLRLIYYSQIVNDFQKGDIAEGYSVSREKKESFPLTVTSAQKNPTAFYLCASSDFFSNQPQHFGDGTRLSIL.

The table lists this clonotype with a count of one. The J gene is TRBJ2-5, the V gene TRBV5-1; D unclear. Germline CDR1 and CDR2: SGHRS and YFSETQ. The CDR3 contains 14 residues. Trimming cost V 1 base and J 2 bases, with 9 bases left between them. CDR3 DNA: TGCGCCAGCAGCTTGACCCACGGACAAGAGACCCAGTACTTC. Encoded protein: CASSLTHGQETQYF.

V and J are TRBV20-1 and TRBJ2-6, with 10 positions matching TRBD2. The germline V gene has CDR1 DFQATT and CDR2 SNEGSKA (reference sequence). The CDR3 runs to 19 residues. Trimming removed 0 bases from V and 0 bases from J; junction bases left unmatched: 8. The CDR3 DNA sequence: TGCAGTGCTAGAGACCTTAGACTAGCGGGCCGCTCTGGGGCCAACGTCCTGACTTTC. Translation gives CSARDLRLAGRSGANVLTF.

The chain combines TRBV6-5 with TRBJ2-7; 10 nucleotides match TRBD1. Germline trimming cut 7 bases from V and 1 base from J; bases unmatched to any gene: 4. Germline V gene data show CDR1 as MNHEY and CDR2 as SVGAGI. The CDR3 spans 14 residues. The CDR3 region is CASIRTGGSYEQYF. The CDR3 DNA reads as TGTGCCAGCATCCGGACAGGGGGTTCCTACGAGCAGTACTTC.

The chain joins TRBV29-1 to TRBJ1-4; unclear D gene. Trimming left V 7 bases short and J 7 bases short, with 7 bases between. CDR3 size: 10 residues. Germline V gene lookup returns CDR1 SQVTM and CDR2 ANQGSEA. Here the CDR3 reads CSASVEKLFF. CDR3 sequence (DNA): TGCAGCGCCTCAGTTGAAAAACTGTTTTTT.

This clonotype was seen a single time. J is TRBJ2-3 and V is TRBV4-1, with TRBD1 matching over 9 bases. This CDR3 contains 16 residues. With V trimmed by 4 bases and J by 9 bases, 14 bases remained unmatched. Germline V gives CDR1 MGHRA, CDR2 YSYEKL. CDR3 in amino acids: CASSPRTGDTPRTQYF. The CDR3 DNA reads as TGCGCCAGCAGCCCTCGGACAGGGGACACCCCGCGAACGCAGTATTTT.

The rearrangement links TRBV7-9 to TRBJ1-1; TRBD1 is a possible D gene (6 bases). Trimming cost V 2 bases and J 2 bases, with 15 bases left between them. This CDR3 is built from 16 residues. Germline V gives CDR1 SEHNR, CDR2 FQNEAQ (reference sequence). CDR3 region: CASSLIGTLENTEAFF. The CDR3 DNA follows: TGTGCCAGCAGCTTAATCGGGACACTTGAAAACACTGAAGCTTTCTTT. The full variable domain, completed using reference TRBV7-9 and TRBJ1-1, is DTGVSQNPRHKITKRGQNVTFRCDPISEHNRLYWYRQTLGQGPEFLTYFQNEAQLEKSRLLSDRFSAERPKGSFSTLEIQRTEQGDSAMYLCASSLIGTLENTEAFFGQGTRLTVV.

The chain uses TRBV3-1 and TRBJ1-1; TRBD1 agrees at 8 bases. The CDR3 has 16 amino acids. CDR1 LGHDT and CDR2 YNNKEL come from the germline V gene (reference sequence). J lost 4 bases, V lost 2 bases, and 9 bases had no gene match. The CDR3: CASSQSIQGAATEAFF. CDR3 sequence (DNA): TGTGCCAGCAGCCAATCAATCCAGGGGGCGGCCACTGAAGCTTTCTTT.

This chain connects TRBV7-9 to TRBJ1-2; no definite D call. V was pared by 4 bases and J by 8 bases, with 14 bases between. CDR1 is SEHNR and CDR2 is FQNEAQ in the germline V gene (reference sequence). The CDR3 spans 13 residues. CDR3 amino acids: CASSSTDGPGYTF. CDR3 nucleotides: TGTGCCAGCAGCTCCACGGACGGACCAGGCTACACCTTC.

This chain joins TRBV19 and TRBJ2-3; D could derive from TRBD1 or TRBD2 (5 bases each). The ends were cut back, 5 bases at V and 2 bases at J, with 17 bases in the middle. This CDR3 is 16 amino acids long. Per the germline V gene, CDR1 is LNHDA and CDR2 is SQIVND (reference sequence). CDR3 sequence (DNA): TGTGCCAGTAGTCCCCGTGACGGGGCGTCCACAGATACGCAGTATTTT. Translating it yields CASSPRDGASTDTQYF. The complete variable domain, with remaining parts taken from reference TRBV19 and TRBJ2-3, reads DGGITQSPKYLFRKEGQNVTLSCEQNLNHDAMYWYRQDPGQGLRLIYYSQIVNDFQKGDIAEGYSVSREKKESFPLTVTSAQKNPTAFYLCASSPRDGASTDTQYFGPGTRLTVL.

J is TRBJ2-1 and V is TRBV7-2; 9 bases map to TRBD1. This CDR3 is built from 14 residues. V shed 8 bases and J 7 bases; nucleotides not matched to a gene: 9. Germline V gene lookup returns CDR1 SGHTA and CDR2 FQGNSA. CDR3 DNA sequence: TGTGCCAGCGGGGGACAGGGAAGGAGAAATGAGCAGTTCTTC. Protein product: CASGGQGRRNEQFF. Complete variable domain (other parts from reference TRBV7-2 and TRBJ2-1): GAGVSQSPSNKVTEKGKDVELRCDPISGHTALYWYRQSLGQGLEFLIYFQGNSAPDKSGLPSDRFSAERTGGSVSTLTIQRTQQEDSAVYLCASGGQGRRNEQFFGPGTRLTVL.

V and J are TRBV14 and TRBJ2-7, with TRBD2 matching 10 bases. Germline assignment: CDR1 SGHDN and CDR2 FVKESK. The ends lost 4 bases at V and 2 bases at J; junction bases unmatched: 14. CDR3 length: 18 amino acids. The DNA for the CDR3 is TGTGCCAGCAGCCCGCATCCTCCCGTAGCGGGAGGTCCCTACGAGCAGTACTTC. This gives the protein CASSPHPPVAGGPYEQYF.

The chain recombines TRBV12-3 or TRBV12-4 with TRBJ2-7; the D gene is possibly TRBD1 (5 bases). Trimming removed 5 bases at V and 2 bases at J, with 13 bases between. The CDR3 has 14 amino acids. CDR3 nucleotide sequence: TGTGCCAGCAGTATCGCAGGGCCCGCCTACGAGCAGTACTTC. Its protein is CASSIAGPAYEQYF.

The chain recombines TRBV20-1 with TRBJ1-2; D gene ambiguous. Looked up from germline, CDR1 is DFQATT and CDR2 is SNEGSKA (reference sequence). Trimming removed 0 bases from V and 3 bases from J, with 5 bases in between. This CDR3 spans 12 amino acids. The CDR3 reads CSARDYHYGYTF. The CDR3 nucleotides are TGCAGTGCTAGAGATTACCACTATGGCTACACCTTC.

This chain uses TRBV9 with TRBJ1-2, with 9 bases that match TRBD1. CDR1 is SGDLS, CDR2 YYNGEE, per germline. V shed 3 bases, J shed 8 bases, and the junction held 5 bases outside the gene matches. The CDR3 has 13 residues. Here the CDR3 DNA reads TGTGCCAGCAGCGGCACAGGGGGCCGAGGCTACACCTTC. It yields the protein CASSGTGGRGYTF.

The chain uses TRBV12-3 or TRBV12-4 and TRBJ2-5; D unresolved. The CDR3 totals 13 residues. V shed 3 bases and J shed 0 bases, with 5 bases lying between them. CDR3 amino acids: CASSFSYQETQYF. In DNA, the CDR3 is TGTGCCAGCAGTTTTTCGTACCAAGAGACCCAGTACTTC.

In its sample, this clonotype was seen once. The chain joins TRBV7-9 to TRBJ2-1; TRBD1 matches at 7 bases. V shed 1 base and J 9 bases; nucleotides not matched to a gene: 3. The germline V gene encodes CDR1 SEHNR and CDR2 FQNEAQ (reference sequence). This CDR3 is 13 amino acids long. CDR3 coding DNA: TGTGCCAGCAGCTTAGGACAGGGCAGTGAGCAGTTCTTC. Amino acid sequence: CASSLGQGSEQFF.

The chain carries TRBV30 and TRBJ1-4; maybe TRBD1 (6 bases). This CDR3 has 12 residues. CDR1 and CDR2 from the germline V gene are GTSNPN and SVGIG (reference sequence). In nucleotides, the CDR3 is TGTGCGCGGGGGCGGAGTAATGAAAAACTGTTTTTT. Amino acids: CARGRSNEKLFF.

The chain has TRBV12-3 or TRBV12-4 and TRBJ1-5; 12 bases are shared with TRBD1. The CDR3 spans 18 residues. V gave up 3 bases and J gave up 1 base; unmatched junction bases: 7. CDR3 in DNA: TGTGCCAGCAGTTTGGGGACAGGGGGCGTAGGAAGCAATCAGCCCCAGCATTTT. Residues: CASSLGTGGVGSNQPQHF.

The chain recombines TRBV6-5 with TRBJ2-2; D is possibly TRBD1 (5 bases). Germline values: CDR1 MNHEY, CDR2 SVGAGI. V lost 1 base, J lost 1 base, and 7 bases lay in between. The CDR3 contains 15 residues. CDR3 sequence (DNA): TGTGCCAGCAGTTACTTGGACAAGAACACCGGGGAGCTGTTTTTT. It yields the protein CASSYLDKNTGELFF.

This CDR3 reads CSAWTARETQYF. The CDR3 nucleotides are TGCAGTGCTTGGACCGCTCGGGAGACCCAGTACTTC. V is TRBV20-1 and J is TRBJ2-5; D call uncertain. The CDR3 has 12 residues. In germline, CDR1 is DFQATT, CDR2 SNEGSKA (reference sequence). The ends were cut back, 5 bases at V and 5 bases at J, with 12 bases in the middle.

CDR3 loop: CSALPGIAGYSGEQYF. The DNA of the CDR3 is TGCAGTGCCCTTCCCGGGATAGCGGGGTACTCTGGCGAGCAGTACTTC. This chain joins TRBV20-1 and TRBJ2-7, with TRBD2 identical over 8 bases. The germline V gene encodes CDR1 DFQATT and CDR2 SNEGSKA (reference sequence). With 6 bases clipped from V and 6 bases from J, the junction kept 19 bases outside the gene matches. The CDR3 totals 16 residues.